These 19 T cell receptor beta chains were all obtained from the same sample, sequenced in a study of CD8+ T cells in alopecia areata. Investigators isolated RNA and reverse transcribed it into cDNA to act as the sequencing template. Sequenced by immunoSEQ multiplex PCR; TCRdb stores in-frame clones only, minus some. This table has over 110,000 clones, 40% to 65% appearing once. The sample here was CD4+ T cells sorted from blood, taken at week 0. These receptors came from a human donor with alopecia areata.

CDR3 residues: CASSPRTGPDTQHF. The CDR3 DNA sequence: TGTGCCAGCTCACCACGAACAGGCCCCGATACCCAGCATTTT. V gene TRBV18 combines with J gene TRBJ1-5, with D perhaps TRBD1 (5 bases). V was trimmed by 1 base and J by 11 bases, leaving 15 bases between them. Germline CDR1 is KGHSH and CDR2 is LQKENI. CDR3 length: 14 amino acids.

J is TRBJ2-2 and V is TRBV30, with TRBD2 as a possible D gene (6 bases). The CDR3 length is 16 residues. The V end was cut by 7 bases, the J end by 5 bases, with 23 bases between. Germline values: CDR1 GTSNPN, CDR2 SVGIG (reference sequence). CDR3: CASRGKAGRWTGELFF. The DNA of the CDR3 is TGTGCCTCTCGCGGAAAGGCGGGGAGGTGGACCGGGGAGCTGTTTTTT. Variable domain in full (rest from reference TRBV30 and TRBJ2-2): SQTIHQWPATLVQPVGSPLSLECTVEGTSNPNLYWYRQAAGRGLQLLFYSVGIGQISSEVPQNLSASRPQDRQFILSSKKLLLSDSGFYLCASRGKAGRWTGELFFGEGSRLTVL.

The chain has TRBV4-1 and TRBJ2-7; the D is unclear. Germline assignment: CDR1 MGHRA and CDR2 YSYEKL. The CDR3 runs 13 residues. Trimming cost V 1 base and J 3 bases, with 7 bases left between them. CDR3 DNA sequence: TGCGCCAGCAGCCAAGGTCCCATCTACGAGCAGTACTTC. Amino acid sequence: CASSQGPIYEQYF.

The rearrangement uses TRBV5-4 and TRBJ2-3; 7 bases align to TRBD1. The V gene end was trimmed by 2 bases and the J gene end by 2 bases; junction bases not matched to a gene: 5. The length of the CDR3 is 15 residues. The germline V gene has CDR1 SGHNT and CDR2 YYREEE (reference sequence). The CDR3 is CASSLPGGFTDTQYF. CDR3 coding DNA: TGTGCCAGCAGCTTACCAGGGGGATTCACAGATACGCAGTATTTT.

Only one count was recorded for this clone. The chain carries TRBV30 and TRBJ1-5; D is uncertain. Between the trimmed V and J ends, which lost 0 bases and 7 bases, there was a span of 10 bases. The V gene's germline CDR1 is GTSNPN and CDR2 SVGIG (reference sequence). The CDR3 loop spans 13 amino acids. This CDR3 reads CAWSVSEGQPQHF. The CDR3 region has the DNA TGTGCCTGGAGTGTGTCAGAAGGACAGCCCCAGCATTTT.

This chain joins TRBV25-1 and TRBJ2-2, with D tentatively TRBD1 (6 bases). Per germline, CDR1 MGHDK and CDR2 SYGVNS. The CDR3 spans 16 residues. V dropped 1 base and J dropped 4 bases, with 13 bases sitting between them. CDR3 coding DNA: TGTGCCAGCAGTGAATTAGGCGCAGGGGCCACCGGGGAGCTGTTTTTT. Translating it yields CASSELGAGATGELFF.

The V and J genes are TRBV2 and TRBJ1-2; D call uncertain. CDR3 size: 14 residues. Germline V CDR1 and CDR2: SNHLY, FYNNEI. Trimming took off 1 base at V and 4 bases at J, with 10 bases between the two ends. This CDR3 reads CASSEEGRIYGYTF. CDR3 in DNA: TGTGCCAGCAGTGAAGAGGGTCGGATCTATGGCTACACCTTC. Looking up the rest from reference TRBV2 and TRBJ1-2 gives the full variable domain: EPEVTQTPSHQVTQMGQEVILRCVPISNHLYFYWYRQILGQKVEFLVSFYNNEISEKSEIFDDQFSVERPDGSNFTLKIRSTKLEDSAMYFCASSEEGRIYGYTFGSGTRLTVV.

This sequence joins TRBV7-9 and TRBJ2-7; 7 bases fit TRBD1. From germline, CDR1 is SEHNR and CDR2 FQNEAQ (reference sequence). The CDR3 covers 15 residues. The trim removed 6 bases at V and 0 bases at J, leaving 8 bases unmatched. The CDR3 nucleotides read TGTGCCAGCAGAGCCGGGACAGACAGCTCCTACGAGCAGTACTTC. Residues: CASRAGTDSSYEQYF.

This sequence joins TRBV27 and TRBJ2-5, with a weak D call TRBD1 (6 bases). CDR1 and CDR2 (germline): MNHEY, SMNVEV (reference sequence). Trimming stripped 0 bases from V and 6 bases from J, with 11 bases between. This CDR3 contains 14 residues. In nucleotides, the CDR3 is TGTGCCAGCAGTTTATCCAGGGGCTCGAAGACCCAGTACTTC. Its protein is CASSLSRGSKTQYF.

The chain is built from TRBV20-1 and TRBJ2-3; the D is unclear. Trimming stripped 0 bases from V and 7 bases from J, with 5 bases between. CDR1 DFQATT and CDR2 SNEGSKA come from the germline V gene (reference sequence). The CDR3 has 11 residues. CDR3: CSARDAYTQYF. As DNA, the CDR3 is TGCAGTGCTAGAGATGCATATACGCAGTATTTT.

V gene TRBV5-1 combines with J gene TRBJ2-5; the match to TRBD1 covers 9 bases. The junction had 8 bases not matched to a gene; V was cut back by 4 bases and J by 4 bases. CDR1 is SGHRS, CDR2 YFSETQ, per germline. The CDR3 contains 15 residues. Here the CDR3 reads CASSPDRGRSETQYF. CDR3 coding DNA: TGCGCCAGCAGCCCGGACAGGGGTCGATCAGAGACCCAGTACTTC.

V is TRBV5-5 and J is TRBJ1-5; D gene ambiguous. CDR1 is SGHKS and CDR2 is YYEKEE in the germline V gene (reference sequence). The CDR3 spans 14 residues. V lost 0 bases and J lost 2, with 6 bases in between. CDR3 bases: TGTGCCAGCAGCTTGGTTGGGGGCAATCAGCCCCAGCATTTT. This gives the protein CASSLVGGNQPQHF.

The J gene is TRBJ2-7, the V gene TRBV9; D uncertain. This CDR3 region has 14 residues. V was trimmed by 0 bases and J by 0 bases, leaving 7 bases between them. Germline V lookup: CDR1 SGDLS, CDR2 YYNGEE. In DNA, the CDR3 is TGTGCCAGCAGCGTAGGGGCGGACTCCTACGAGCAGTACTTC. The encoded protein is CASSVGADSYEQYF.

V gene TRBV19 combines with J gene TRBJ1-1; 7 nucleotides match TRBD1. V lost 7 bases and J lost 6; bases outside the gene matches: 11. CDR1 is LNHDA, CDR2 SQIVND, per germline (reference sequence). This CDR3 contains 14 residues. The CDR3 bases are TGTGCCAGTATTCGGACAGGAGTGTTTGCTGAAGCTTTCTTT. Translating it yields CASIRTGVFAEAFF. The entire variable domain, with the rest obtained from reference TRBV19 and TRBJ1-1, is as follows: DGGITQSPKYLFRKEGQNVTLSCEQNLNHDAMYWYRQDPGQGLRLIYYSQIVNDFQKGDIAEGYSVSREKKESFPLTVTSAQKNPTAFYLCASIRTGVFAEAFFGQGTRLTVV.

In its sample, this clone was seen a few times. CDR3 sequence: CASSPLGSQPQHF. In nucleotides, the CDR3 is TGTGCCAGCTCACCATTGGGGAGTCAGCCCCAGCATTTT. The chain recombines TRBV18 with TRBJ1-5; no definite D call. Germline lookup yields CDR1 KGHSH and CDR2 LQKENI. The CDR3 extends over 13 amino acids. Trimming shortened V by 2 bases and J by 6 bases, and 8 bases separated the two germline ends.

About this clone: This sample also contains other DNA sequences that code for the same CDR3. The chain is built from TRBV11-2 and TRBJ1-2; 9 nucleotides line up with TRBD1. The V gene end was trimmed by 5 bases and the J gene end by 2 bases; junction bases not matched to a gene: 3. Germline values: CDR1 SGHAT, CDR2 FQNNGV. CDR3 length equals 14 residues. CDR3: CASSRGTGNYGYTF. The CDR3 coding sequence is TGTGCCAGCAGCCGAGGGACAGGGAACTATGGCTACACCTTC.

V gene TRBV25-1 combines with J gene TRBJ1-2; TRBD1 might be the D (6 bases). V was shortened by 1 base and J by 5 bases, with 14 bases between the two germline ends. The V gene's germline CDR1 is MGHDK and CDR2 SYGVNS. The CDR3 totals 15 residues. This CDR3 is CASSESGGRRYGYTF. The CDR3 coding sequence is TGTGCCAGCAGTGAATCTGGGGGCCGCCGTTATGGCTACACCTTC.

The rearrangement uses TRBV30 and TRBJ2-1; 15 bases are a match to TRBD2. This CDR3 is 19 amino acids long. Germline-derived CDR1 and CDR2 are GTSNPN and SVGIG (reference sequence). The J segment lost 0 bases and the V segment lost 2 bases, leaving 8 bases of the junction unmatched. The CDR3 region is CAWSREGLAGGRSYNEQFF. The CDR3 DNA reads TGTGCCTGGAGTAGAGAGGGACTAGCGGGAGGACGCTCCTACAATGAGCAGTTCTTC.

The V call is TRBV2, the J call TRBJ2-3, with TRBD2 identical over 8 bases. Germline V gene sequence: CDR1 SNHLY, CDR2 FYNNEI. The CDR3 is made up of 15 amino acids. J gave up 0 bases and V 9 bases, and 8 bases lay outside the gene matches. The CDR3 DNA is TGTGCCAGTGGTACTAGCGGAGGGAGCACAGATACGCAGTATTTT. As protein: CASGTSGGSTDTQYF.